This T cell receptor (beta chain) was identified during a study of a mutant IDH1 vaccine in newly diagnosed glioma. Concerning this clone: As yet, its antigen is unknown.

As for time point: week 23, last vaccination. A single vaccine dose contained 300 ug of mutant IDH1 20-mer peptide, and topical imiquimod was used with it. The CDR3 has 14 residues. Germline CDR1 reads LNHDA; CDR2 reads SQIVND (reference sequence). V was trimmed by 5 bases and J by 6 bases, leaving 17 bases between them. The table came from immunoSEQ multiplex PCR; TCRdb's copy has only in-frame clones and leaves some out. The sample includes approximately 60,000 clones, around 80% of them seen just once. The receptor was derived from a woman aged 40 to 50 with glioma. Some clones in this sample may be carry-over from other donors' samples. This chain links TRBV19 with TRBJ2-7, with D possibly being TRBD1 or TRBD2 (6 bases each). This material consisted of PBMCs, taken from a glioma patient whose treatment included an IDH1 peptide vaccine. CDR3 in amino acids: CASSPSGAPGEQYF. CDR3 DNA: TGTGCCAGTAGTCCCTCGGGGGCCCCCGGCGAGCAGTACTTC.